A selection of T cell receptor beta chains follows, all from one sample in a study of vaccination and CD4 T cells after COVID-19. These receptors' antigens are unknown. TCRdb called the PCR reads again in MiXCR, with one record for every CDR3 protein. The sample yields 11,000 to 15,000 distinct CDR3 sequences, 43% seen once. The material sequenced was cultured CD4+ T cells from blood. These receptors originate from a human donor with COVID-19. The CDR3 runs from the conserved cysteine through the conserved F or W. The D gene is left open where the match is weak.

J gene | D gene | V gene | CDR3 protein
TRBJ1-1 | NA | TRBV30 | CAWSAIRGIRGTEAFF
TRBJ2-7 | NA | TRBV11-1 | CASTRMGLGSTYF
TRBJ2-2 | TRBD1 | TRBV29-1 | CSVTRQGAGELFF
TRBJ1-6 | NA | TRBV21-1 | CASSKGVTGFITSYNSPLHF
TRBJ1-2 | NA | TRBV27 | CASSPRGLGQNYGYTF
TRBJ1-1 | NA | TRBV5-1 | CASTGSTEAFF
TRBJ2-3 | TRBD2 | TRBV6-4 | CASSDGPAGDDTQYF
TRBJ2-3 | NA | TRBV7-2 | CASSLEENTQYF
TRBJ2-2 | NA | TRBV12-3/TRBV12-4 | CASSLRGAEELFF
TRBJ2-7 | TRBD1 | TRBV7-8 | CASSLSSRQGGQYF
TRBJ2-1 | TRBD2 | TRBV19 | CASSLDSGGLNEQFF